This T cell receptor beta chain was sequenced for a study of sequential checkpoint blockade in melanoma. TCRdb keeps only in-frame clones here, not all; method: immunoSEQ multiplex PCR. The sample holds approximately 9,000 clones, around three quarters seen once. The treatment denotes: randomized to nivolumab then ipilimumab (arm A) or the reverse (arm B). This clone was seen only a few times. The V end lost 1 base, the J end lost 4 bases, and 14 bases lay between the germline ends. Germline V gives CDR1 SEHNR, CDR2 FQNEAQ (reference sequence). The CDR3 spans 15 residues. The sequence derives from a human donor with melanoma. Sequencing used CD8+ T cells sorted from blood (inferred from file names), obtained from a patient given nivolumab and ipilimumab in sequence. The chain carries TRBV7-9 and TRBJ2-7; unclear D gene. CDR3 sequence (DNA): TGTGCCAGCAGCTTAGGGCCCTCGCAGAGGTACGAGCAGTACTTC. Translating it yields CASSLGPSQRYEQYF.